These 26 T cell receptor beta chains came from one sample sequenced in a study of blood T cell repertoires in COVID-19. Assay: immunoSEQ multiplex PCR; the TCRdb copy retains only in-frame clones and omits some. The table lists some 170,000 clones, roughly four fifths of them singletons. The specimen was peripheral blood. The origin of the receptors is a woman older than 75 with acute or convalescent COVID-19.

This clone was seen only a few times. The CDR3 region has the DNA TGCGCCAGCAGCCTGCTGCGGCGGGAGGTGGACACCGGGGAGCTGTTTTTT. Protein product: CASSLLRREVDTGELFF. The chain combines TRBV5-1 with TRBJ2-2; 8 positions match TRBD2. CDR3 length: 17 residues. Looked up from germline, CDR1 is SGHRS and CDR2 is YFSETQ. V was pared by 4 bases and J by 3 bases, with 11 bases of the junction left unmatched.

This clone was observed a few times. This chain links TRBV14 with TRBJ1-4; 10 nucleotides line up with TRBD1. This CDR3 is 14 amino acids long. V trimming: 7 bases; J trimming: 10 bases; junction bases outside the gene matches: 9. CDR1 and CDR2 (germline): SGHDN, FVKESK. The CDR3 DNA follows: TGTGCCAGCACCCGGGACAGGGGAATTGGAAAACTGTTTTTT. The encoded protein is CASTRDRGIGKLFF. The variable domain in full, completed from reference TRBV14 and TRBJ1-4, reads EAGVTQFPSHSVIEKGQTVTLRCDPISGHDNLYWYRRVMGKEIKFLLHFVKESKQDESGMPNNRFLAERTGGTYSTLKVQPAELEDSGVYFCASTRDRGIGKLFFGSGTQLSVL.

V is TRBV6-5 and J is TRBJ1-5, with 9 bases aligning to TRBD1. The length of the CDR3 is 15 residues. Germline V gives CDR1 MNHEY, CDR2 SVGAGI. The trim removed 7 bases at V and 5 bases at J, leaving 9 bases unmatched. For the CDR3, the DNA is TGTGCCAGCATCGTGGACAGGGGAGGCGATCAGCCCCAGCATTTT. As protein: CASIVDRGGDQPQHF.

The genes are TRBV15 and TRBJ2-3; D is ambiguous. Trimming stripped 0 bases from V and 3 bases from J, with 16 bases between. CDR3 length equals 17 residues. Germline lookup yields CDR1 LNHNV and CDR2 YYDKDF (reference sequence). Here the CDR3 DNA reads TGTGCCACCAGCAGAGATTTGGGCCTCGGTCGGACAGATACGCAGTATTTT. Encoded protein: CATSRDLGLGRTDTQYF.

This chain uses TRBV12-3 or TRBV12-4 with TRBJ2-7; no definite D call. Trimming left V 4 bases short and J 4 bases short, with 11 bases between. This CDR3 has 13 amino acids. CDR3 coding DNA: TGTGCCAGCAGTTCAGGAAATGATTACGAGCAGTACTTC. Amino acid sequence: CASSSGNDYEQYF.

The J gene is TRBJ2-3, the V gene TRBV28; tentatively, D is TRBD1 (5 bases). V was clipped by 2 bases and J by 0 bases, with 15 bases between them. Germline-derived CDR1 and CDR2 are MDHEN and SYDVKM. This CDR3 is built from 17 residues. DNA of the CDR3: TGTGCCAGCAGTTTAGGGGCTGGCGTCTCTAGCACAGATACGCAGTATTTT. Translating it yields CASSLGAGVSSTDTQYF.

This clone appeared once. V is TRBV11-2 and J is TRBJ2-2, with 10 bases identical to TRBD2. J gave up 5 bases and V 4 bases, and 1 base lay outside the gene matches. The CDR3 runs to 14 residues. Looked up from germline, CDR1 is SGHAT and CDR2 is FQNNGV. The CDR3 region is CASSSSGSTGELFF. In DNA form, the CDR3 reads TGTGCCAGCAGCTCTAGCGGGAGTACCGGGGAGCTGTTTTTT.

The CDR3 sequence: CASSPRWGGDTQYF. CDR3 coding DNA: TGTGCCAGCAGTCCGCGGTGGGGAGGTGATACGCAGTATTTT. The chain has TRBV9 and TRBJ2-3, with D possibly being TRBD2 (6 bases). The CDR3 is 14 residues long. Germline loops: CDR1 SGDLS, CDR2 YYNGEE. The V end lost 5 bases, the J end lost 6 bases, and 16 bases lay between the germline ends.

DNA for the CDR3: TGCGCCAGCAGTGCCGACAGGGGAGGCTACACCTTC. It is translated as CASSADRGGYTF. The rearrangement uses TRBV10-2 and TRBJ1-2; 8 bases are shared with TRBD1. The germline gives CDR1 WSHSY, CDR2 SAAADI. V lost 4 bases to trimming and J lost 8 bases; unmatched junction nucleotides: 3. The CDR3 covers 12 residues.

The gene calls are TRBV7-8 and TRBJ1-2; no clear D gene. Germline CDR1 SGHVS, CDR2 FQNEAQ. CDR3 length: 13 amino acids. Trimming took 7 bases from V and 4 from J, leaving 13 bases between them. CDR3 loop: CASTVAGPYGYTF. The CDR3 DNA follows: TGTGCCAGCACGGTCGCAGGCCCCTATGGCTACACCTTC.

The rearrangement joins TRBV28 to TRBJ2-1; possible D gene TRBD2, 6 bases. CDR3 length: 15 amino acids. V shed 3 bases and J shed 0 bases, with 9 bases lying between them. Looked up from germline, CDR1 is MDHEN and CDR2 is SYDVKM. The CDR3 region has the DNA TGTGCCAGCAGTTTCGCGGGGATCTCCTACAATGAGCAGTTCTTC. Its protein is CASSFAGISYNEQFF.

This rearrangement joins TRBV7-2 to TRBJ2-1; 14 nucleotides agree with TRBD2. V gave up 5 bases and J gave up 8 bases; unmatched junction bases: 8. Per the germline V gene, CDR1 is SGHTA and CDR2 is FQGNSA. The CDR3 spans 16 residues. The CDR3 here is CASSTRLAGGLDEQFF. For the CDR3, the DNA is TGTGCCAGCAGCACCCGACTAGCGGGGGGGCTGGATGAGCAGTTCTTC.

For this clone: The junction does not match germline at one end; this may be a read error. The V and J genes are TRBV28 and TRBJ1-4; a weak D match, TRBD1 (5 bases). The germline CDR1 and CDR2 sequences are MDHEN and SYDVKM. The CDR3 runs to 15 residues. CDR3 residues: CASSSRQLTDEKLFF. CDR3 bases: TGTGCCAGCAGTTCACGACAGCTAACTGATGAAAAACTGTTTTTT.

Turning to this clone: The identical CDR3 is also encoded by other nucleotide sequences in the sample. The V call is TRBV27, the J call TRBJ1-5, with a weak D call TRBD1 (6 bases). The CDR3 length is 15 residues. Germline V gene sequence: CDR1 MNHEY, CDR2 SMNVEV (reference sequence). V was cut by 3 bases and J by 0 bases, with 9 bases left in between. As DNA, the CDR3 is TGTGCCAGCAGTTTGACAGGATATAGCAATCAGCCCCAGCATTTT. Amino acid sequence: CASSLTGYSNQPQHF.

The V gene is TRBV25-1, the J gene TRBJ1-2; a possible D gene is TRBD1 (6 bases). The germline V gene encodes CDR1 MGHDK and CDR2 SYGVNS. CDR3 length: 15 amino acids. Trimming shortened V by 4 bases and J by 6 bases, and 18 bases separated the two germline ends. CDR3 nucleotides: TGTGCCAGCAGTGCTATGGCAGGGGCCATGAATGGCTACACCTTC. Residues: CASSAMAGAMNGYTF.

The V call is TRBV7-8, the J call TRBJ1-2; the D is unclear. The CDR3 totals 14 residues. V was pared by 2 bases and J by 1 base, with 8 bases between. CDR1 and CDR2 (germline): SGHVS, FQNEAQ. Here the CDR3 reads CASSLLEGNYGYTF. In DNA form, the CDR3 reads TGTGCCAGCAGCTTACTGGAGGGTAACTATGGCTACACCTTC.

The rearrangement links TRBV6-4 to TRBJ2-3, with no clear D. Germline CDR1 reads MRHNA; CDR2 reads SNTAGT. Trimming took off 4 bases at V and 8 bases at J, with 13 bases between the two ends. CDR3 length: 13 residues. This CDR3 reads CASSVDSLGTQYF. CDR3 nucleotide sequence: TGTGCCAGCAGTGTCGACTCCTTGGGTACGCAGTATTTT.

This clone was found a few times. V and J are TRBV28 and TRBJ1-2; TRBD1 matches at 8 bases. In germline, CDR1 is MDHEN, CDR2 SYDVKM. V lost 7 bases to trimming and J lost 4 bases; unmatched junction nucleotides: 8. The CDR3 runs 14 residues. CDR3 nucleotides: TGTGCCAGCACCAGGGGGCAGGGGGCCTATGGCTACACCTTC. Protein sequence: CASTRGQGAYGYTF.

CDR3 DNA sequence: TGTGCCAGCAGCGTAGCTACTCATGTGGCAGGCACTAGCGGGAATAAAGAGGGCGAGCAGTACTTC. It encodes CASSVATHVAGTSGNKEGEQYF. J is TRBJ2-7 and V is TRBV9; 10 nucleotides agree with TRBD2. The CDR3 has 22 amino acids. V lost 0 bases and J lost 6; bases outside the gene matches: 27. CDR1 SGDLS and CDR2 YYNGEE come from the germline V gene.

The chain has TRBV25-1 and TRBJ2-5; 8 bases fit TRBD2. The germline gives CDR1 MGHDK, CDR2 SYGVNS. V lost 0 bases and J lost 5; bases outside the gene matches: 11. This CDR3 contains 17 residues. The CDR3 here is CASSEYKGLASRETQYF. For the CDR3, the DNA is TGTGCCAGCAGTGAATATAAAGGACTAGCATCCCGTGAGACCCAGTACTTC.

The chain has TRBV30 and TRBJ2-3; 7 bases agree with TRBD2. The V gene end was trimmed by 2 bases and the J gene end by 1 base; junction bases not matched to a gene: 3. The CDR3 contains 14 residues. Germline assignment: CDR1 GTSNPN and CDR2 SVGIG (reference sequence). For the CDR3, the DNA is TGTGCCTGGAGTAGGGGACTACGCACAGATACGCAGTATTTT. Protein: CAWSRGLRTDTQYF.

The chain is built from TRBV7-8 and TRBJ2-3, with a possible D match to TRBD2 (5 bases). V dropped 5 bases and J dropped 8 bases, with 8 bases sitting between them. The CDR3 is 11 residues long. Germline V CDR1 and CDR2: SGHVS, FQNEAQ. The CDR3 loop reads CASSHLATQYF. CDR3 bases: TGTGCCAGCAGCCATCTAGCTACGCAGTATTTT.

CDR3: CASSPELGASTDTQYF. CDR3 nucleotide sequence: TGTGCCAGCAGCCCAGAGTTAGGGGCTAGCACAGATACGCAGTATTTT. V usage is TRBV3-1 (or the pseudogene TRBV3-2) and J usage is TRBJ2-3, with TRBD1 as a possible D gene (5 bases). V was pared by 4 bases and J by 0 bases, with 14 bases between. The CDR3 is 16 amino acids. Per the germline V gene, CDR1 is LGHDT and CDR2 is YNNKEL (reference sequence).

This chain joins TRBV27 and TRBJ1-2; the D gene is possibly TRBD1 (5 bases). This CDR3 is 15 amino acids long. Trimming left V 6 bases short and J 4 bases short, with 18 bases between. Germline CDR1 MNHEY, CDR2 SMNVEV (reference sequence). This chain's CDR3 is CASSLTPREGYGYTF. The CDR3, as DNA: TGTGCCAGCAGCCTCACCCCCAGGGAAGGCTATGGCTACACCTTC.

About this clone itself: One junction end disagrees with the germline gene, perhaps due to a read error. V and J are TRBV27 and TRBJ1-6; D gene uncertain. The CDR3 spans 14 residues. Germline V gene lookup returns CDR1 MNHEY and CDR2 SMNVEV (reference sequence). The DNA for the CDR3 is TGTGCCAACAGTTTCTTCCTTTCGGATTCACCCCTCCACTTT. Translated, it gives CANSFFLSDSPLHF.

This clone was observed a few times. J is TRBJ1-5 and V is TRBV5-1, with a tentative D call TRBD1 (5 bases). V shed 2 bases and J shed 3 bases, with 15 bases lying between them. Germline CDR1 reads SGHRS; CDR2 reads YFSETQ. This CDR3 region has 16 residues. CDR3 residues: CASSLPTGGHNQPQHF. The CDR3 nucleotides are TGCGCCAGCAGCTTACCTACGGGAGGACACAATCAGCCCCAGCATTTT.